The entry below describes one T cell receptor beta chain. The germline gives CDR1 GTSNPN, CDR2 SVGIG (reference sequence). The CDR3 is 14 amino acids. Trimming cost V 4 bases and J 3 bases, with 16 bases left between them. Assay used: immunoSEQ multiplex PCR; TCRdb lists only in-frame clones, some missing. The repertoire includes about 610,000 clones, roughly 90% of them detected once, and about 0.01% sits in the top ten. This sample stems from a study of shared T cell receptors in the human thymus. Separately, the same data were catalogued under a study of human thymus T cells. Per that paper: The sample donors, healthy Finnish infants, were having corrective surgery for congenital heart defects. The thymus tissue came from resections taken during corrective heart surgery. Biased V and J segment usage appeared in thymus and peripheral blood. A high degree of thymic repertoire overlap among unrelated individuals was reported in related research.

This chain links TRBV30 with TRBJ2-7, with D perhaps TRBD2 (6 bases). Sequenced material: thymocytes. The TCR comes from a boy under two years old with a congenital heart defect. CDR3 bases: TGTGCCTGGACCGCTGCGGGGAAAGACTACGAGCAGTACTTC. As protein: CAWTAAGKDYEQYF.